The 10 T cell receptor beta chains given below trace back to one sample, sequenced in a study of blood T cell repertoires in COVID-19. Using immunoSEQ multiplex PCR, the repertoire was profiled, and TCRdb retains in-frame clones only, with some absent. The sample consists of about 160,000 clones, approximately 88% of them appearing once. The sample was peripheral blood. The receptors originated from a man between 70 and 80 years old with acute or convalescent COVID-19.

This sequence joins TRBV7-9 and TRBJ2-5; 10 positions match TRBD2. The germline V gene encodes CDR1 SEHNR and CDR2 FQNEAQ (reference sequence). V shed 5 bases, J shed 7 bases, and the junction held 13 bases outside the gene matches. This CDR3 contains 16 residues. CDR3 bases: TGTGCCAGCAGCACGTCCCTAGCGGGGGCAAAAGGGACCCAGTACTTC. This gives the protein CASSTSLAGAKGTQYF.

The rearrangement uses TRBV30 and TRBJ1-1, with TRBD1 matching 7 bases. The trim removed 2 bases at V and 4 bases at J, leaving 4 bases unmatched. CDR3 length: 13 amino acids. Germline loops: CDR1 GTSNPN, CDR2 SVGIG (reference sequence). This CDR3 is CAWSLRGTTEAFF. The CDR3 DNA follows: TGTGCCTGGAGTCTCAGGGGGACCACTGAAGCTTTCTTT.

The chain is built from TRBV18 and TRBJ1-2; D unclear. The germline CDR1 and CDR2 sequences are KGHSH and LQKENI. V was cut by 6 bases and J by 1 base, with 15 bases left in between. The CDR3 runs to 15 residues. CDR3 in DNA: TGTGCCAGCTCTAAGGAACAGCCGATTAACTATGGCTACACCTTC. Translated, it gives CASSKEQPINYGYTF.

This chain joins TRBV2 and TRBJ1-5; the match to TRBD1 covers 8 bases. This CDR3 has 15 residues. Per the germline V gene, CDR1 is SNHLY and CDR2 is FYNNEI. Unmatched junction bases numbered 13, after V lost 6 bases and J lost 9 bases. The DNA of the CDR3 is TGTGCCAGCAGCCGAGACAGGGGCCCGCGGTGGCCCCAGCATTTT. Translating it yields CASSRDRGPRWPQHF.

The chain employs TRBV28 and TRBJ1-2; unclear D gene. In germline, CDR1 is MDHEN, CDR2 SYDVKM. The CDR3 has 15 residues. V lost 5 bases and J 0 bases, leaving 13 bases between the germline ends. CDR3 sequence (DNA): TGTGCCAGCAGTCCCCTGATGGCTCCTAACTATGGCTACACCTTC. Translation gives CASSPLMAPNYGYTF.

CDR3 sequence (DNA): TGCGCCAGCAGGGCCAGCGGGAGTCGAGTTTGGAATGAGCAGTTCTTC. Its protein product is CASRASGSRVWNEQFF. The chain uses TRBV10-2 and TRBJ2-1; 8 bases align to TRBD2. V lost 6 bases to trimming and J lost 7 bases; unmatched junction nucleotides: 14. This CDR3 has 16 residues. The V gene's germline CDR1 is WSHSY and CDR2 SAAADI.

This sequence joins TRBV10-1 and TRBJ2-7; TRBD2 matches at 14 bases. CDR1 and CDR2 (germline): WNHNN, SYGVQD (reference sequence). The V segment lost 8 bases and the J segment 3 bases; nucleotides outside the gene matches: 6. The CDR3 extends over 15 amino acids. The DNA of the CDR3 is TGCGCCAGCTCCCCCGGGACTAGCGGGAGCTACGAGCAGTACTTC. Its protein is CASSPGTSGSYEQYF.

The chain carries TRBV5-6 and TRBJ1-5; TRBD1 aligns across 7 bases. The CDR3 loop spans 15 amino acids. Unmatched junction bases numbered 7, after V lost 4 bases and J lost 3 bases. Germline V lookup: CDR1 SGHDT, CDR2 YYEEEE. The chain's CDR3 is CASSLSDRDNQPQHF. CDR3 in DNA: TGTGCCAGCAGCCTCTCCGACAGGGACAATCAGCCCCAGCATTTT.

The chain couples TRBV7-3 to TRBJ1-6; 7 bases map to TRBD1. CDR1 is SGHTA, CDR2 FQGTGA, per germline. J was trimmed by 10 bases and V by 5 bases; bases with no gene match: 8. CDR3 length equals 14 residues. The CDR3 reads CASSEGTANSPLHF. In DNA form, the CDR3 reads TGTGCCAGCAGCGAAGGGACAGCTAACTCACCCCTCCACTTT.

The chain joins TRBV28 to TRBJ2-7, with 10 bases that match TRBD1. This CDR3 spans 15 amino acids. Per the germline V gene, CDR1 is MDHEN and CDR2 is SYDVKM. Trimming at V came to 4 bases and at J to 4 bases, leaving 7 bases not matched to a gene. CDR3: CASSSPRQGAYEQYF. In DNA form, the CDR3 reads TGTGCCAGCAGTTCCCCGAGACAGGGGGCATACGAGCAGTACTTC.